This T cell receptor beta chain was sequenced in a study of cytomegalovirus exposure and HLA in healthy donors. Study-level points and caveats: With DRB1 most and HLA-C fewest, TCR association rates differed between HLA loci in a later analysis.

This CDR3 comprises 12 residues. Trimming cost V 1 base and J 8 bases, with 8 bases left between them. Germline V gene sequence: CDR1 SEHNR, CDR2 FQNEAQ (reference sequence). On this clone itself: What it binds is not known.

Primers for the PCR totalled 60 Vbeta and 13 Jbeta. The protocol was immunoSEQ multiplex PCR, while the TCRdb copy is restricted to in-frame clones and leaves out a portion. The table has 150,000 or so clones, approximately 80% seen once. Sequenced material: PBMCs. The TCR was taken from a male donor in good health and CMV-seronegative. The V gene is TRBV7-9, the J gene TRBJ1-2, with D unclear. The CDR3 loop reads CASSLEQLGYTF. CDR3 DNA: TGTGCCAGCAGCTTAGAACAGTTGGGCTACACCTTC.